The 21 T cell receptor beta chains given below trace back to one sample, sequenced in a study of cytomegalovirus exposure and HLA in healthy donors. Vbeta (60) and Jbeta (13) primers were used in the PCR. Only in-frame clones appear in the TCRdb table, and some are missing; sequencing was by immunoSEQ multiplex PCR. Altogether tens of thousands of clones are present, less than 70% being singletons, with the ten largest covering over 20%. The sequenced sample consisted of PBMCs. All receptors derive from a man aged 45-65 years in good health and CMV-seropositive.

The chain has TRBV6-5 and TRBJ2-1; D might be TRBD2 (6 bases). Germline assignment: CDR1 MNHEY and CDR2 SVGAGI. V dropped 0 bases and J dropped 3 bases, with 9 bases sitting between them. The length of the CDR3 is 15 residues. CDR3 sequence (DNA): TGTGCCAGCAGTTACTCCTCGGGACTCTACAATGAGCAGTTCTTC. Translated: CASSYSSGLYNEQFF.

The chain uses TRBV9 and TRBJ2-3; TRBD2 aligns across 8 bases. V shed 3 bases and J 1 base; nucleotides not matched to a gene: 7. CDR3 length: 16 amino acids. Germline lookup yields CDR1 SGDLS and CDR2 YYNGEE. The CDR3 DNA follows: TGTGCCAGCAGCGGCCTCGGAGCGGGGGGCACAGATACGCAGTATTTT. The encoded protein is CASSGLGAGGTDTQYF. Based on the CDR3 plus reference TRBV9 and TRBJ2-3, the full variable domain is DSGVTQTPKHLITATGQRVTLRCSPRSGDLSVYWYQQSLDQGLQFLIQYYNGEERAKGNILERFSAQQFPDLHSELNLSSLELGDSALYFCASSGLGAGGTDTQYFGPGTRLTVL.

The chain uses TRBV4-1 and TRBJ1-4, with 12 bases fitting TRBD1. The CDR3 is made up of 18 amino acids. V was pared by 0 bases and J by 3 bases, with 5 bases of the junction left unmatched. Germline values: CDR1 MGHRA, CDR2 YSYEKL. The CDR3 is CASSQDRDRGLSNEKLFF. CDR3 nucleotides: TGCGCCAGCAGCCAAGATCGGGACAGGGGGCTGTCTAATGAAAAACTGTTTTTT.

The chain combines TRBV6-1 with TRBJ2-3; D may be TRBD2 (6 bases). Between the trimmed V and J ends, which lost 2 bases and 1 base, there was a span of 10 bases. The CDR3 covers 15 residues. CDR1 is MNHNS and CDR2 is SASEGT in the germline V gene. This CDR3 reads CASSELASRTDTQYF. The CDR3 DNA sequence: TGTGCCAGCAGTGAACTAGCGAGCCGCACAGATACGCAGTATTTT.

A note on this clone: At the DNA level, this CDR3 is encoded by other sequences in the same sample as well. This sequence joins TRBV5-6 and TRBJ1-2; tentative D call: TRBD1 (5 bases). V was pared by 0 bases and J by 8 bases, with 5 bases between. CDR3 length equals 11 residues. Germline CDR1 SGHDT, CDR2 YYEEEE. The CDR3: CASSLGGGYTF. The CDR3 coding sequence is TGTGCCAGCAGCTTGGGGGGCGGCTACACCTTC.

The chain recombines TRBV28 with TRBJ2-5; D is uncertain. The V gene's germline CDR1 is MDHEN and CDR2 SYDVKM. The CDR3 covers 13 residues. Trimming stripped 7 bases from V and 2 bases from J, with 11 bases between. The CDR3 sequence: CASIQEFQETQYF. The DNA for the CDR3 is TGTGCCAGCATTCAAGAGTTTCAAGAGACCCAGTACTTC.

The chain links TRBV30 to TRBJ2-5; a weak D match, TRBD2 (5 bases). The germline CDR1 and CDR2 sequences are GTSNPN and SVGIG (reference sequence). V was trimmed by 2 bases and J by 0 bases, leaving 7 bases between them. This CDR3 is 13 amino acids long. Here the CDR3 reads CAWSSGYQETQYF. CDR3 bases: TGTGCCTGGAGTTCGGGGTACCAAGAGACCCAGTACTTC.

The chain links TRBV13 to TRBJ2-6, with no clear D. V was shortened by 5 bases and J by 2 bases, with 7 bases between the two germline ends. Germline-derived CDR1 and CDR2 are PRHDT and FYEKMQ (reference sequence). The CDR3 spans 14 residues. CDR3 residues: CASSPVAGANVLTF. CDR3 nucleotide sequence: TGTGCCAGCAGCCCGGTGGCTGGGGCCAACGTCCTGACTTTC.

V gene TRBV19 combines with J gene TRBJ2-7, with 9 bases lining up with TRBD1. The CDR3 covers 15 residues. The trim removed 9 bases at V and 3 bases at J, leaving 12 bases unmatched. Germline CDR1 and CDR2: LNHDA and SQIVND (reference sequence). The DNA for the CDR3 is TGTGCCAGCCGAGGAGGGACAGGGTTTATCTACGAGCAGTACTTC. Its protein product is CASRGGTGFIYEQYF. Filled out from reference TRBV19 and TRBJ2-7, the complete variable domain reads DGGITQSPKYLFRKEGQNVTLSCEQNLNHDAMYWYRQDPGQGLRLIYYSQIVNDFQKGDIAEGYSVSREKKESFPLTVTSAQKNPTAFYLCASRGGTGFIYEQYFGPGTRLTVT.

V and J are TRBV4-2 and TRBJ2-6; D is possibly TRBD2 (5 bases). CDR1 is LGHNA, CDR2 YNFKEQ, per germline. The CDR3 consists of 19 residues. V lost 0 bases, J lost 2 bases, and 17 bases lay in between. The DNA for the CDR3 is TGTGCCAGCAGCCAAGAAATACGGGGTGTGGTGACTGGGGCCAACGTCCTGACTTTC. Protein: CASSQEIRGVVTGANVLTF.

V is TRBV10-3 and J is TRBJ2-7; 10 bases are a match to TRBD2. Per germline, CDR1 ENHRY and CDR2 SYGVKD. This CDR3 is built from 12 residues. J was trimmed by 5 bases and V by 8 bases; bases with no gene match: 3. The CDR3, as DNA: TGTGCCATCTCTAGCGGGAGTAACGAGCAGTACTTC. This encodes CAISSGSNEQYF.

V usage is TRBV30 and J usage is TRBJ2-1, with TRBD2 matching 8 bases. The V and J ends lost 0 bases and 4 bases, in that order; junction bases with no gene match: 2. This CDR3 contains 14 residues. CDR1 is GTSNPN and CDR2 is SVGIG in the germline V gene (reference sequence). The CDR3 DNA is TGTGCCTGGAGTGTCGGGAGGGTTTACAATGAGCAGTTCTTC. This sequence encodes CAWSVGRVYNEQFF. Looking up the rest from reference TRBV30 and TRBJ2-1 gives the full variable domain: SQTIHQWPATLVQPVGSPLSLECTVEGTSNPNLYWYRQAAGRGLQLLFYSVGIGQISSEVPQNLSASRPQDRQFILSSKKLLLSDSGFYLCAWSVGRVYNEQFFGPGTRLTVL.

This clone was picked up a small number of times. The rearrangement joins TRBV6-1 to TRBJ1-5; the D gene is possibly TRBD1 (5 bases). Germline V gene lookup returns CDR1 MNHNS and CDR2 SASEGT. The germline V and J ends were trimmed by 3 bases and 0 bases, with 15 bases remaining between them. This CDR3 is built from 17 residues. The CDR3: CASSERRGSYSNQPQHF. The CDR3 nucleotides are TGTGCCAGCAGTGAGAGGAGGGGATCATATAGCAATCAGCCCCAGCATTTT.

This clone was counted a single time. V and J are TRBV29-1 and TRBJ1-1; the match to TRBD1 covers 10 bases. This CDR3 has 15 residues. Germline trimming cut 5 bases from V and 0 bases from J; bases unmatched to any gene: 6. Germline lookup yields CDR1 SQVTM and CDR2 ANQGSEA. CDR3 in DNA: TGCAGCGTTCCACCGGACAGGGGGATGAACACTGAAGCTTTCTTT. It translates to CSVPPDRGMNTEAFF.

This clone showed up just a few times. The gene calls are TRBV30 and TRBJ1-5, with D perhaps TRBD1 (6 bases). This CDR3 contains 15 residues. Germline CDR1 reads GTSNPN; CDR2 reads SVGIG (reference sequence). The V end lost 0 bases, the J end lost 1 base, and 10 bases lay between the germline ends. The chain's CDR3 is CAWSVRTGSNQPQHF. CDR3 in DNA: TGTGCCTGGAGTGTACGAACAGGGAGCAATCAGCCCCAGCATTTT.

The chain couples TRBV6-1 to TRBJ2-5; D possibly corresponds to TRBD2 (5 bases). Germline V gene lookup returns CDR1 MNHNS and CDR2 SASEGT. The CDR3 runs to 15 residues. Trimming cost V 2 bases and J 4 bases, with 14 bases left between them. This CDR3 is CASSEREDGGETQYF. For the CDR3, the DNA is TGTGCCAGCAGTGAACGGGAAGACGGAGGAGAGACCCAGTACTTC.

CDR3 region: CASSEIRGGETQYF. The CDR3, as DNA: TGTGCCAGCAGTGAAATCCGAGGGGGTGAGACCCAGTACTTC. The chain links TRBV2 to TRBJ2-5; D may be TRBD1 (6 bases). CDR1 SNHLY and CDR2 FYNNEI come from the germline V gene. V was trimmed by 2 bases and J by 5 bases, leaving 12 bases between them. The CDR3 extends over 14 amino acids.

This clone turned up a few times. The chain couples TRBV19 to TRBJ2-2, with D perhaps matching TRBD1 (6 bases). Germline V lookup: CDR1 LNHDA, CDR2 SQIVND (reference sequence). The CDR3 is 13 amino acids. Trimming removed 2 bases from V and 7 bases from J, with 8 bases in between. Written as DNA, the CDR3 is TGTGCCAGTAGTATACGACAGGACGGGGAGCTGTTTTTT. It codes for CASSIRQDGELFF. The entire variable domain, with the rest obtained from reference TRBV19 and TRBJ2-2, is as follows: DGGITQSPKYLFRKEGQNVTLSCEQNLNHDAMYWYRQDPGQGLRLIYYSQIVNDFQKGDIAEGYSVSREKKESFPLTVTSAQKNPTAFYLCASSIRQDGELFFGEGSRLTVL.

CDR3 in amino acids: CASSPNPGQVGEKLFF. As DNA, the CDR3 is TGTGCCAGCAGCCCTAACCCGGGACAGGTGGGGGAAAAACTGTTTTTT. This chain uses TRBV7-9 with TRBJ1-4, with 8 positions matching TRBD1. Unmatched junction bases numbered 13, after V lost 5 bases and J lost 8 bases. This CDR3 spans 16 amino acids. Germline V gives CDR1 SEHNR, CDR2 FQNEAQ (reference sequence).

This chain uses TRBV30 with TRBJ2-2, with D possibly TRBD2 on 6 matching bases. Trimming removed 5 bases at V and 3 bases at J, with 10 bases between. Germline CDR1 is GTSNPN and CDR2 is SVGIG (reference sequence). The CDR3 extends over 13 amino acids. As DNA, the CDR3 is TGTGCCTGGGACGGAGGGTACACCGGGGAGCTGTTTTTT. It yields the protein CAWDGGYTGELFF.

V and J are TRBV6-5 and TRBJ2-7; 11 nucleotides align to TRBD1. V was pared by 6 bases and J by 6 bases, with 7 bases of the junction left unmatched. CDR3 size: 14 residues. Looked up from germline, CDR1 is MNHEY and CDR2 is SVGAGI. CDR3 sequence reads: CASSRGTGGLEQYF. The DNA of the CDR3 is TGTGCCAGCAGCCGGGGGACAGGGGGTCTCGAGCAGTACTTC.